The subject of this entry is one TCR beta chain. The CDR3 sequence is 15 residues long. The germline V gene encodes CDR1 SNHLY and CDR2 FYNNEI. V was cut by 3 bases and J by 9 bases, with 17 bases left in between. Some clones are missing from TCRdb's copy, which holds only in-frame ones; the method was immunoSEQ multiplex PCR. The data contain 40,000 to 65,000 clones, around 92% of them seen just once; the ten biggest clones take up less than 0.3%. The sample comes from a study of T cell changes during pregnancy in multiple sclerosis. Sequenced here: CD4+ T cells from peripheral blood mononuclear cells, sampled in the third trimester of pregnancy. The receptor was isolated from a female donor with multiple sclerosis, enrolled in a pregnancy study. This chain connects TRBV2 to TRBJ2-2, with TRBD1 as a possible D gene (6 bases). CDR3 region: CASSDAGAVHRELFF. For the CDR3, the DNA is TGTGCCAGCAGTGACGCAGGGGCCGTTCACCGGGAGCTGTTTTTT.